This T cell receptor beta chain was obtained from a study of human T cells and chemical hapten exposure. Study-wide context: Small discrepancies in pooled library volume mainly accounted for the varying TCR yields per sample.

As to this clonotype: Antigen specificity is unknown.

Time point given: healthy volunteer bleed at 6 weeks. The study extracted total RNA from unfractionated whole blood. What the library attached to individual cDNA molecules were unique molecular identifiers. Authors' analysis steps: Sampled TCR counts reached a median of around 89,000 per sample, with values ranging from 23,224 to 690,600. MiXCR, applied by TCRdb to the RACE reads, yields one record per CDR3 protein. TCRdb assigned the V and J calls; the authors' analysis was not used. The sample yields about 82,000 distinct CDR3 sequences, 7% to 9% seen once. Overall study results and limits: High-frequency TCRs, those above 1 in 1000, stayed the same after DPC sensitization.

The CDR3 is 16 residues long. Deletions cut 2 bases from V and 0 bases from J, with 13 bases between. Germline CDR1 and CDR2: SGDLS and YYNGEE. The TCR was taken from a male donor in good health. Some clones in this sample may be carry-over from other donors' samples. The sequencing sample was made of whole blood. V is TRBV9 and J is TRBJ2-3; a weak D match, TRBD1 (6 bases). The CDR3 DNA is TGTGCCAGCAGCGTCACAGGGACCTCTAGCACAGATACGCAGTATTTT. Its translation is CASSVTGTSSTDTQYF.